The 32 T cell receptor beta chains listed next were all sequenced from one sample in a study of blood T cell repertoires in COVID-19. The method was immunoSEQ multiplex PCR; TCRdb's version includes in-frame clones alone and lacks a portion of them. The table includes about 62,000 clones, around 79% detected once. Sequencing was done on a sample of peripheral blood. The receptor set was obtained from a man between 60 and 75 years old with acute or convalescent COVID-19.

The chain links TRBV10-3 to TRBJ2-2; D is possibly TRBD1 (6 bases). Germline V CDR1 and CDR2: ENHRY, SYGVKD. This CDR3 is 16 amino acids long. Trimming took off 7 bases at V and 3 bases at J, with 18 bases between the two ends. This CDR3 reads CAIKPSVAGDTGELFF. The CDR3 region has the DNA TGTGCCATCAAGCCTAGTGTGGCAGGGGACACCGGGGAGCTGTTTTTT.

V is TRBV6-5 and J is TRBJ2-7; tentative D call: TRBD2 (5 bases). CDR3 length: 15 amino acids. Trimming removed 1 base from V and 1 base from J, with 11 bases in between. From germline, CDR1 is MNHEY and CDR2 SVGAGI. CDR3 loop: CASSYLGTGSYEQYF. The CDR3 DNA is TGTGCCAGCAGTTACTTGGGAACGGGGTCCTACGAGCAGTACTTC.

The rearrangement links TRBV28 to TRBJ1-5; D uncertain. Trimming shortened V by 3 bases and J by 1 base, and 7 bases separated the two germline ends. The CDR3 extends over 14 amino acids. CDR1 MDHEN and CDR2 SYDVKM come from the germline V gene. Here the CDR3 reads CASSFTESNQPQHF. The CDR3 DNA is TGTGCCAGCAGTTTTACGGAGAGCAATCAGCCCCAGCATTTT.

CDR3 bases: TGTGCCACCGATACGGGGGTGGCCGGGGAGCTGTTTTTT. Residues: CATDTGVAGELFF. The rearrangement uses TRBV19 and TRBJ2-2, with D possibly matching TRBD2 (6 bases). Trimming cost V 10 bases and J 6 bases, with 15 bases left between them. CDR1 is LNHDA and CDR2 is SQIVND in the germline V gene (reference sequence). This CDR3 comprises 13 residues.

The V and J genes are TRBV6-2 or TRBV6-3 and TRBJ2-2; 9 positions agree with TRBD1. The CDR3 is made up of 17 amino acids. V lost 5 bases and J lost 2; bases outside the gene matches: 9. Looked up from germline, CDR1 is MNHEY and CDR2 is SVGEGT. CDR3 nucleotides: TGTGCCAGCAGTGACCTAGACAGGGGGGAAAACACCGGGGAGCTGTTTTTT. Translated: CASSDLDRGENTGELFF.

This clone has just a few counts. The chain is built from TRBV2 and TRBJ2-7; the D gene is possibly TRBD2 (5 bases). V lost 5 bases to trimming and J lost 2 bases, with 13 bases between them. The CDR3 is made up of 14 amino acids. CDR1 is SNHLY and CDR2 is FYNNEI in the germline V gene. In DNA form, the CDR3 reads TGTGCCAGCAGTACCGGGATGATACCCTACGAGCAGTACTTC. Translation: CASSTGMIPYEQYF.

The V call is TRBV6-5, the J call TRBJ2-1, with 7 bases aligning to TRBD1. This CDR3 comprises 14 residues. The V gene's germline CDR1 is MNHEY and CDR2 SVGAGI. J was trimmed by 3 bases and V by 7 bases; bases with no gene match: 6. CDR3 nucleotide sequence: TGTGCCAGCATGAGGTCAGGGGGCTACAATGAGCAGTTCTTC. Translation gives CASMRSGGYNEQFF.

This rearrangement joins TRBV25-1 to TRBJ2-3; 7 bases fit TRBD1. The CDR3 is 14 amino acids. CDR1 is MGHDK and CDR2 is SYGVNS in the germline V gene. V lost 4 bases to trimming and J lost 0 bases; unmatched junction nucleotides: 1. The CDR3 loop reads CASSADRSTDTQYF. The DNA for the CDR3 is TGTGCCAGCAGTGCGGACAGGAGCACAGATACGCAGTATTTT.

A few counts support this clone. This chain joins TRBV5-1 and TRBJ1-4, with no clear D. CDR1 SGHRS and CDR2 YFSETQ come from the germline V gene. The CDR3 is 15 amino acids. V was trimmed by 4 bases and J by 0 bases, leaving 10 bases between them. CDR3 in DNA: TGCGCCAGCAGCGCGGTACGGGCAACTAATGAAAAACTGTTTTTT. It encodes CASSAVRATNEKLFF.

The chain combines TRBV20-1 with TRBJ2-4; the match to TRBD2 covers 15 bases. The CDR3 sequence is 17 residues long. The V segment lost 3 bases and the J segment 0 bases; nucleotides outside the gene matches: 3. The germline V gene encodes CDR1 DFQATT and CDR2 SNEGSKA (reference sequence). The CDR3 loop is CSASGTSGGLAKNIQYF. The CDR3 DNA sequence: TGCAGTGCTAGTGGGACTAGCGGGGGGCTAGCCAAAAACATTCAGTACTTC.

This clone came up a few times. The chain has TRBV7-3 and TRBJ2-7; a weak D match, TRBD1 (6 bases). Germline V lookup: CDR1 SGHTA, CDR2 FQGTGA. Between the trimmed V and J ends, which lost 1 base and 7 bases, there was a span of 11 bases. This CDR3 comprises 13 residues. CDR3 in DNA: TGTGCCAGCAGCTTAAACAGGGAAGGGGAGCAGTACTTC. It is translated as CASSLNREGEQYF.

The chain has TRBV15 and TRBJ2-1, with 9 bases matching TRBD2. Germline V gene data show CDR1 as LNHNV and CDR2 as YYDKDF (reference sequence). Germline trimming cut 0 bases from V and 15 bases from J; bases unmatched to any gene: 15. The CDR3 loop spans 16 amino acids. The CDR3 here is CATSRDRGLADGEGFF. The CDR3 DNA follows: TGTGCCACCAGCAGAGATCGGGGACTAGCAGACGGCGAGGGGTTCTTC.

The rearrangement uses TRBV5-8 and TRBJ2-3, with TRBD2 matching 14 bases. V lost 4 bases to trimming and J lost 5 bases; unmatched junction nucleotides: 9. This CDR3 comprises 17 residues. Per the germline V gene, CDR1 is SGHTS and CDR2 is YDEGEE. The CDR3 region is CASSLEGTSGRIDTQYF. The CDR3 DNA sequence: TGTGCCAGCAGCCTGGAGGGGACTAGCGGGAGAATAGATACGCAGTATTTT.

The V call is TRBV30, the J call TRBJ2-7, with 12 bases lining up with TRBD1. Losses at the gene ends were 0 bases for V and 6 bases for J; bases not matched to a gene: 3. Per germline, CDR1 GTSNPN and CDR2 SVGIG (reference sequence). This CDR3 region has 14 residues. The CDR3 DNA is TGTGCCTGGAGTGTAGGGACAGGGGGCTCCGAGCAGTACTTC. It is translated as CAWSVGTGGSEQYF.

The V and J genes are TRBV6-5 and TRBJ2-1, with 13 bases fitting TRBD2. Germline CDR1 reads MNHEY; CDR2 reads SVGAGI. Trimming cost V 6 bases and J 7 bases; bases outside gene matches: 6. The CDR3 has 15 residues. The CDR3 is CASSLTSGRGNEQFF. CDR3 nucleotide sequence: TGTGCCAGCAGCCTTACTAGCGGGAGGGGGAATGAGCAGTTCTTC.

The CDR3 nucleotides are TGTGCCAGCAGCTTAGGCCCAGATGAGCAGTTCTTC. Protein sequence: CASSLGPDEQFF. The gene calls are TRBV11-2 and TRBJ2-1; no reliable D call. V was pared by 1 base and J by 8 bases, with 6 bases between. The germline gives CDR1 SGHAT, CDR2 FQNNGV. The CDR3 is made up of 12 amino acids.

The chain couples TRBV5-6 to TRBJ2-3; 8 bases fit TRBD2. The CDR3 sequence is 13 residues long. Germline CDR1 reads SGHDT; CDR2 reads YYEEEE. V trimming: 0 bases; J trimming: 8 bases; junction bases outside the gene matches: 2. The CDR3 coding sequence is TGTGCCAGCAGCTTGGCCGGGACTAGTACGCAGTATTTT. The encoded protein is CASSLAGTSTQYF.

The rearrangement links TRBV6-5 to TRBJ2-1; D is perhaps TRBD1 (6 bases). Germline loops: CDR1 MNHEY, CDR2 SVGAGI. This CDR3 is built from 14 residues. Trimming took off 6 bases at V and 2 bases at J, with 11 bases between the two ends. The CDR3 sequence: CASSPRDTYNEQFF. DNA for the CDR3: TGTGCCAGCAGCCCCCGGGACACCTACAATGAGCAGTTCTTC.

CDR3 protein: CASKGQKQETQYF. CDR3 coding DNA: TGTGCCAGTAAGGGACAGAAACAAGAGACCCAGTACTTC. This sequence joins TRBV3-1 (or the pseudogene TRBV3-2) and TRBJ2-5; 7 positions match TRBD1. J lost 2 bases, V lost 9 bases, and 6 bases had no gene match. CDR1 and CDR2 from the germline V gene are LGHDT and YNNKEL (reference sequence). This CDR3 comprises 13 residues.

Of note for this clone: This specimen includes other DNA sequences encoding the same CDR3. The V call is TRBV11-2, the J call TRBJ2-7; the D gene is possibly TRBD1 (5 bases). Germline CDR1 SGHAT, CDR2 FQNNGV. This CDR3 has 15 residues. Trimming left V 2 bases short and J 1 base short, with 12 bases between. This chain's CDR3 is CASSLSRVESYEQYF. Written as DNA, the CDR3 is TGTGCCAGCAGCTTATCCAGGGTTGAATCCTACGAGCAGTACTTC.

This clone was detected only a few times. The V gene is TRBV30, the J gene TRBJ2-7; TRBD1 agrees at 8 bases. V lost 4 bases to trimming and J lost 3 bases; unmatched junction nucleotides: 2. Germline V gives CDR1 GTSNPN, CDR2 SVGIG (reference sequence). The CDR3 spans 12 residues. CDR3 bases: TGTGCCTGGACAACAGGGGGCTACGAGCAGTACTTC. It yields the protein CAWTTGGYEQYF. The whole variable domain, remainder taken from reference TRBV30 and TRBJ2-7, is SQTIHQWPATLVQPVGSPLSLECTVEGTSNPNLYWYRQAAGRGLQLLFYSVGIGQISSEVPQNLSASRPQDRQFILSSKKLLLSDSGFYLCAWTTGGYEQYFGPGTRLTVT.

The V and J genes are TRBV25-1 and TRBJ1-2; D not certain. The CDR3 length is 14 residues. Germline V gene data show CDR1 as MGHDK and CDR2 as SYGVNS. V lost 5 bases and J 0 bases, leaving 10 bases between the germline ends. The CDR3 bases are TGTGCCAGCAGTTTTCCCCGGGCTAACTATGGCTACACCTTC. It translates to CASSFPRANYGYTF.

This chain connects TRBV9 to TRBJ2-2; the D gene is possibly TRBD2 (5 bases). V lost 0 bases and J 8 bases, leaving 17 bases between the germline ends. CDR1 SGDLS and CDR2 YYNGEE come from the germline V gene. The CDR3 is 16 residues long. The CDR3 nucleotides are TGTGCCAGCAGCGTAGTCGGTAGGAGCGGAGCTGGGGAGCTGTTTTTT. Its translation: CASSVVGRSGAGELFF.

The chain employs TRBV4-1 and TRBJ2-6, with D uncertain. This CDR3 is 19 amino acids long. The V end lost 0 bases, the J end lost 0 bases, and 15 bases lay between the germline ends. Germline-derived CDR1 and CDR2 are MGHRA and YSYEKL. The CDR3: CASSQDVGGATSGANVLTF. The CDR3, as DNA: TGCGCCAGCAGCCAAGACGTAGGCGGAGCAACCTCTGGGGCCAACGTCCTGACTTTC.

This clone has only one observation. The genes are TRBV4-2 and TRBJ2-1; 11 nucleotides agree with TRBD2. With 7 bases clipped from V and 7 bases from J, the junction kept 6 bases outside the gene matches. Germline V gene data show CDR1 as LGHNA and CDR2 as YNFKEQ. This CDR3 contains 14 residues. The CDR3 bases are TGTGCCAGCATGCAAGGACTAGCGGGTAATGAGCAGTTCTTC. It translates to CASMQGLAGNEQFF.

V gene TRBV29-1 combines with J gene TRBJ2-7, with 9 positions matching TRBD1. This CDR3 comprises 12 residues. V was pared by 4 bases and J by 2 bases, with 0 bases of the junction left unmatched. Per the germline V gene, CDR1 is SQVTM and CDR2 is ANQGSEA. The chain's CDR3 is CSVGQGAYEQYF. In nucleotides, the CDR3 is TGCAGCGTTGGACAGGGGGCCTACGAGCAGTACTTC.

In nucleotides, the CDR3 is TGTGCCAGCAGCTTCCGACAGGGGGCGAACACTGAAGCTTTCTTT. It codes for CASSFRQGANTEAFF. The V and J genes are TRBV7-8 and TRBJ1-1; 10 bases fit TRBD1. The V gene end was trimmed by 3 bases and the J gene end by 1 base; junction bases not matched to a gene: 2. The CDR3 contains 15 residues. CDR1 is SGHVS, CDR2 FQNEAQ, per germline.

V gene TRBV9 combines with J gene TRBJ2-7; D possibly corresponds to TRBD2 (6 bases). The CDR3 runs to 16 residues. Germline values: CDR1 SGDLS, CDR2 YYNGEE. V lost 0 bases and J 9 bases, leaving 22 bases between the germline ends. CDR3 protein: CASSVASGGALVRQYF. DNA for the CDR3: TGTGCCAGCAGCGTAGCATCCGGGGGTGCCCTTGTTCGGCAGTACTTC.

The rearrangement joins TRBV4-1 to TRBJ2-3, with no clear D. V lost 3 bases, J lost 1 base, and 8 bases lay in between. Germline CDR1 reads MGHRA; CDR2 reads YSYEKL. CDR3 length: 14 residues. The CDR3: CASSQRYGTDTQYF. In nucleotides, the CDR3 is TGCGCCAGCAGCCAGCGGTACGGCACAGATACGCAGTATTTT.

The chain joins TRBV19 to TRBJ1-5; D gene ambiguous. Per germline, CDR1 LNHDA and CDR2 SQIVND (reference sequence). Deletions cut 0 bases from V and 5 bases from J, with 11 bases between. This CDR3 region has 15 residues. Written as DNA, the CDR3 is TGTGCCAGTAGTATAGAAGCGGCGGCTTATCAGCCCCAGCATTTT. It translates to CASSIEAAAYQPQHF.

The V call is TRBV2, the J call TRBJ1-5, with a weak D call TRBD1 (5 bases). Trimming left V 4 bases short and J 3 bases short, with 7 bases between. The CDR3 totals 13 residues. Germline CDR1 is SNHLY and CDR2 is FYNNEI. As DNA, the CDR3 is TGTGCCAGCAGTGTGGACATCAATCAGCCCCAGCATTTT. Translated: CASSVDINQPQHF.

V is TRBV5-1 and J is TRBJ2-5; tentatively, D is TRBD1 (5 bases). The CDR3 is 12 residues long. V was pared by 1 base and J by 5 bases, with 6 bases between. Germline values: CDR1 SGHRS, CDR2 YFSETQ. CDR3 nucleotide sequence: TGCGCCAGCAGCTTGAACAGGGAGACCCAGTACTTC. Protein sequence: CASSLNRETQYF.